The 29 T cell receptor beta chains listed next were all sequenced from one sample in a study of CD8 T cells in Susac syndrome (dated 2019 in TCRdb). The library was prepared using the immunoSEQ multiplex PCR assay. RNA was extracted using the RNeasy kit, and roughly 0.5 to 1 microgram was reverse transcribed with random hexamers. The public sequencing data were trimmed at Q25 with fastp and processed into clonotypes with MiXCR by TCRdb, which kept only in-frame beta chains. Identical CDR3 proteins give one entry, which carries the most common genes and DNA. Across this sample there are 330,000 or so distinct CDR3 sequences, with around nine tenths seen only once. The ten largest make up about 0.17% of the sample. The sample was CD8+ T cells from PBMCs. Receptor source: a human donor with multiple sclerosis.

This chain uses TRBV28 with TRBJ2-1; 7 bases map to TRBD1. The CDR3 loop spans 13 amino acids. V trimming: 3 bases; J trimming: 9 bases; junction bases outside the gene matches: 5. Germline lookup yields CDR1 MDHEN and CDR2 SYDVKM. The CDR3 region has the DNA TGTGCCAGCAGTTTGACAGGGAATCGTGAGCAGTTCTTC. The encoded protein is CASSLTGNREQFF. Based on the CDR3 plus reference TRBV28 and TRBJ2-1, the full variable domain is DVKVTQSSRYLVKRTGEKVFLECVQDMDHENMFWYRQDPGLGLRLIYFSYDVKMKEKGDIPEGYSVSREKKERFSLILESASTNQTSMYLCASSLTGNREQFFGPGTRLTVL.

V usage is TRBV7-2 and J usage is TRBJ2-3, with TRBD2 matching 10 bases. Germline lookup yields CDR1 SGHTA and CDR2 FQGNSA. V dropped 5 bases and J dropped 4; count of bases not matched to a gene: 3. This CDR3 comprises 14 residues. CDR3 sequence reads: CASSTLAGADTQYF. The CDR3 DNA reads as TGTGCCAGCAGCACCCTAGCGGGAGCAGATACGCAGTATTTT.

J is TRBJ1-1 and V is TRBV19; D is undetermined. The CDR3 has 13 residues. Trimming removed 4 bases from V and 4 bases from J, with 10 bases in between. Germline V gene data show CDR1 as LNHDA and CDR2 as SQIVND (reference sequence). The CDR3 loop reads CASSKRSGTEAFF. The DNA for the CDR3 is TGTGCCAGTAGTAAAAGGTCGGGCACTGAAGCTTTCTTT.

The chain recombines TRBV2 with TRBJ2-7; TRBD1 agrees at 7 bases. The CDR3 covers 11 residues. V was pared by 8 bases and J by 6 bases, with 4 bases of the junction left unmatched. The germline V gene encodes CDR1 SNHLY and CDR2 FYNNEI. In nucleotides, the CDR3 is TGTGCCAGCCGACAGGGATTCGAGCAGTACTTC. Protein product: CASRQGFEQYF. The full variable domain, completed using reference TRBV2 and TRBJ2-7, is EPEVTQTPSHQVTQMGQEVILRCVPISNHLYFYWYRQILGQKVEFLVSFYNNEISEKSEIFDDQFSVERPDGSNFTLKIRSTKLEDSAMYFCASRQGFEQYFGPGTRLTVT.

The genes are TRBV7-9 and TRBJ1-6, with D unclear. Germline CDR1 SEHNR, CDR2 FQNEAQ (reference sequence). The CDR3 runs to 12 residues. The V gene lost 0 bases and the J gene lost 10 bases, with 4 bases spanning the gap. CDR3 nucleotides: TGTGCCAGCAGCTTAGCAGAATCACCCCTCCACTTT. It encodes CASSLAESPLHF.

This rearrangement joins TRBV6-2 or TRBV6-3 to TRBJ1-5; D gene uncertain. V shed 0 bases and J shed 1 base, with 13 bases lying between them. The V gene's germline CDR1 is MNHEY and CDR2 SVGEGT. CDR3 size: 17 residues. The CDR3 sequence is CASSYSTDGESNQPQHF. The CDR3 nucleotides read TGTGCCAGCAGTTACTCTACGGACGGTGAAAGCAATCAGCCCCAGCATTTT.

V usage is TRBV30 and J usage is TRBJ2-3; D ambiguous. The CDR3 runs 11 residues. Trimming left V 3 bases short and J 2 bases short, with 3 bases between. The germline V gene has CDR1 GTSNPN and CDR2 SVGIG (reference sequence). The CDR3 bases are TGTGCCTGGAGGGTCACAGATACGCAGTATTTT. Residues: CAWRVTDTQYF.

The genes are TRBV5-1 and TRBJ1-2; TRBD1 matches at 7 bases. CDR3 size: 18 residues. Germline assignment: CDR1 SGHRS and CDR2 YFSETQ. V lost 0 bases to trimming and J lost 2 bases; unmatched junction nucleotides: 13. This chain's CDR3 is CASSLDVPYTTGNYGYTF. CDR3 nucleotide sequence: TGCGCCAGCAGCTTGGATGTCCCTTACACGACAGGGAACTATGGCTACACCTTC. Complete variable domain (other parts from reference TRBV5-1 and TRBJ1-2): KAGVTQTPRYLIKTRGQQVTLSCSPISGHRSVSWYQQTPGQGLQFLFEYFSETQRNKGNFPGRFSGRQFSNSRSEMNVSTLELGDSALYLCASSLDVPYTTGNYGYTFGSGTRLTVV.

The chain is built from TRBV28 and TRBJ2-2; no definite D call. The V and J ends lost 3 bases and 7 bases respectively, with 18 bases between them. The germline gives CDR1 MDHEN, CDR2 SYDVKM. There are 16 residues in the CDR3. This chain's CDR3 is CASSLLTDGSSGELFF. CDR3 coding DNA: TGTGCCAGCAGTTTGCTCACTGACGGAAGTAGCGGGGAGCTGTTTTTT.

This rearrangement joins TRBV20-1 to TRBJ1-6; D perhaps matches TRBD1 (6 bases). CDR1 and CDR2 (germline): DFQATT, SNEGSKA (reference sequence). The CDR3 is made up of 15 amino acids. The germline V and J ends were trimmed by 3 bases and 14 bases, with 23 bases remaining between them. The CDR3 loop reads CSARNTGQITGALHF. As DNA, the CDR3 is TGCAGTGCTAGGAACACTGGACAGATAACCGGGGCCCTCCACTTT.

This chain links TRBV5-1 with TRBJ2-7, with 7 bases that match TRBD1. The CDR3 consists of 14 residues. Unmatched junction bases numbered 7, after V lost 3 bases and J lost 4 bases. Germline V gives CDR1 SGHRS, CDR2 YFSETQ. The CDR3 region is CASSSPGQSYEQYF. In DNA form, the CDR3 reads TGCGCCAGCAGCTCTCCGGGACAGAGTTACGAGCAGTACTTC.

The chain combines TRBV7-9 with TRBJ2-7; D might be TRBD1 (5 bases). Trimming shortened V by 6 bases and J by 5 bases, and 11 bases separated the two germline ends. The CDR3 length is 12 residues. In germline, CDR1 is SEHNR, CDR2 FQNEAQ (reference sequence). Here the CDR3 reads CASSSDSDEQYF. CDR3 bases: TGTGCCAGCAGTTCTGACAGCGACGAGCAGTACTTC.

CDR3 region: CASTVGFGADWETQYF. CDR3 sequence (DNA): TGTGCCAGCACCGTGGGCTTCGGGGCAGACTGGGAGACCCAGTACTTC. The rearrangement uses TRBV11-2 and TRBJ2-5; the D gene could be TRBD1 or TRBD2 (5 bases each). From germline, CDR1 is SGHAT and CDR2 FQNNGV. With 7 bases removed from V and 5 bases from J, the gap between germline ends came to 23 bases. The CDR3 extends over 16 amino acids.

V and J are TRBV2 and TRBJ2-7, with 11 positions matching TRBD2. Germline values: CDR1 SNHLY, CDR2 FYNNEI. The CDR3 is made up of 15 amino acids. V was pared by 2 bases and J by 6 bases, with 6 bases of the junction left unmatched. CDR3 in DNA: TGTGCCAGCAGTGAAACGGTACTAGCGGGGGCCGAGCAGTACTTC. It codes for CASSETVLAGAEQYF.

J is TRBJ2-1 and V is TRBV19, with a possible D match to TRBD1 (6 bases). The germline V gene has CDR1 LNHDA and CDR2 SQIVND (reference sequence). This CDR3 contains 16 residues. Trimming removed 5 bases from V and 4 bases from J, with 18 bases in between. The CDR3 nucleotides are TGTGCCAGTAGTCCCCTAGGGGCAGGGGATTACAATGAGCAGTTCTTC. The encoded protein is CASSPLGAGDYNEQFF.

The chain uses TRBV7-2 and TRBJ1-2; TRBD1 might be the D (5 bases). The CDR3 contains 11 residues. Per germline, CDR1 SGHTA and CDR2 FQGNSA. Deletions cut 10 bases from V and 6 bases from J, with 12 bases between. CDR3 protein: CATPPGHGYTF. The CDR3 DNA sequence: TGTGCCACCCCACCGGGACATGGCTACACCTTC.

The chain recombines TRBV5-1 with TRBJ2-1, with 9 bases aligning to TRBD1. Looked up from germline, CDR1 is SGHRS and CDR2 is YFSETQ. V lost 2 bases, J lost 2 bases, and 8 bases stayed unmatched. The CDR3 sequence is 17 residues long. Here the CDR3 reads CASSFLPGTGPYNEQFF. The CDR3 bases are TGCGCCAGCAGCTTCCTCCCCGGGACAGGGCCCTACAATGAGCAGTTCTTC.

The chain uses TRBV2 and TRBJ2-7; D might be TRBD1 or TRBD2, each matching 5 bases. Germline CDR1 SNHLY, CDR2 FYNNEI. The V gene lost 5 bases and the J gene lost 4 bases, with 12 bases spanning the gap. The CDR3 contains 13 residues. CDR3 bases: TGTGCCAGCAGTCGGGACGGGATTTACGAGCAGTACTTC. Protein product: CASSRDGIYEQYF.

In this sample, this clonotype turned up once. The J gene is TRBJ2-4, the V gene TRBV27; 12 bases are shared with TRBD2. J was trimmed by 6 bases and V by 5 bases; bases with no gene match: 11. CDR1 MNHEY and CDR2 SMNVEV come from the germline V gene (reference sequence). The CDR3 consists of 17 residues. Written as DNA, the CDR3 is TGTGCCAGCAGTATCTTATCTAGCGGGGGGGCCGGAAACATTCAGTACTTC. It is translated as CASSILSSGGAGNIQYF.

The chain is built from TRBV9 and TRBJ1-1; 7 bases agree with TRBD1. The germline V gene has CDR1 SGDLS and CDR2 YYNGEE. Unmatched junction bases numbered 6, after V lost 8 bases and J lost 2 bases. There are 13 residues in the CDR3. This CDR3 reads CASRTGENTEAFF. Written as DNA, the CDR3 is TGTGCCAGTCGGACAGGAGAAAACACTGAAGCTTTCTTT.

The chain couples TRBV9 to TRBJ2-2; D is uncertain. Germline values: CDR1 SGDLS, CDR2 YYNGEE. V was cut by 0 bases and J by 1 base, with 7 bases left in between. The CDR3 is 15 residues long. CDR3 protein: CASSVGTQNTGELFF. Here the CDR3 DNA reads TGTGCCAGCAGCGTAGGTACACAGAACACCGGGGAGCTGTTTTTT.

This chain uses TRBV30 with TRBJ2-5; perhaps TRBD2 as D (5 bases). V lost 0 bases and J 0 bases, leaving 11 bases between the germline ends. The CDR3 consists of 15 residues. The germline V gene has CDR1 GTSNPN and CDR2 SVGIG (reference sequence). The CDR3: CAWSVWRSYQETQYF. The CDR3 DNA is TGTGCCTGGAGTGTATGGAGGTCGTACCAAGAGACCCAGTACTTC.

The chain is built from TRBV10-2 and TRBJ2-3; 7 nucleotides agree with TRBD2. J gave up 2 bases and V 11 bases, and 10 bases lay outside the gene matches. This CDR3 comprises 14 residues. Germline assignment: CDR1 WSHSY and CDR2 SAAADI. CDR3 sequence (DNA): TGCGCCGCCGGGAGGCGGGAGAACACAGATACGCAGTATTTT. The encoded protein is CAAGRRENTDTQYF.

The rearrangement uses TRBV3-1 and TRBJ1-5, with D uncertain. CDR1 and CDR2 from the germline V gene are LGHDT and YNNKEL (reference sequence). The CDR3 runs to 15 residues. The germline V and J ends were trimmed by 0 bases and 1 base, with 7 bases remaining between them. DNA of the CDR3: TGTGCCAGCAGCCAAGACTTCGGCAGCAATCAGCCCCAGCATTTT. Translation: CASSQDFGSNQPQHF.

The V and J genes are TRBV11-2 and TRBJ2-6; D uncertain. With 3 bases removed from V and 3 bases from J, the gap between germline ends came to 12 bases. CDR1 SGHAT and CDR2 FQNNGV come from the germline V gene. The CDR3 has 16 amino acids. This CDR3 reads CASSFQASSGANVLTF. The CDR3 coding sequence is TGTGCCAGCAGCTTTCAGGCGTCGAGTGGGGCCAACGTCCTGACTTTC.

The chain links TRBV7-9 to TRBJ2-1; TRBD1 is a possible D gene (5 bases). Germline V lookup: CDR1 SEHNR, CDR2 FQNEAQ (reference sequence). This CDR3 region has 12 residues. Trimming removed 5 bases at V and 7 bases at J, with 9 bases between. CDR3 DNA: TGTGCCAGCAGCCCCAGGGTAAATGAGCAGTTCTTC. Encoded protein: CASSPRVNEQFF.

V gene TRBV6-2 or TRBV6-3 combines with J gene TRBJ1-5, with D unclear. The CDR3 loop spans 13 amino acids. V lost 0 bases, J lost 5 bases, and 5 bases lay in between. The V gene's germline CDR1 is MNHEY and CDR2 SVGEGT. The CDR3 coding sequence is TGTGCCAGCAGTTACTCGACGGATCAGCCCCAGCATTTT. Its protein is CASSYSTDQPQHF.

The chain links TRBV2 to TRBJ2-5; D gene unclear. The V end lost 4 bases, the J end lost 0 bases, and 12 bases lay between the germline ends. The CDR3 consists of 15 residues. In germline, CDR1 is SNHLY, CDR2 FYNNEI. This chain's CDR3 is CASSGVLSYQETQYF. The CDR3 bases are TGTGCCAGCAGTGGAGTCCTTTCGTACCAAGAGACCCAGTACTTC.

This clonotype was seen a few times. This sequence joins TRBV19 and TRBJ1-1; a possible D gene is TRBD1 (5 bases). Trimming shortened V by 4 bases and J by 1 base, and 13 bases separated the two germline ends. Looked up from germline, CDR1 is LNHDA and CDR2 is SQIVND (reference sequence). This CDR3 comprises 15 residues. In nucleotides, the CDR3 is TGTGCCAGTAGTACCGGGACTAGAGGGAACACTGAAGCTTTCTTT. It codes for CASSTGTRGNTEAFF.